This T cell receptor beta chain was documented in a study of technical replicates of blood from a handful of donors (dated by TCRdb to between 2016 and 2019). The library came from the immunoSEQ multiplex PCR assay. What TCRdb holds here is the immuneACCESS table cut down to in-frame rearrangements. Part of the clones is not present; checked against another copy, under half of the missing clones reflect an unresolved V gene, and the others are unexplained. The sample table lists 60,000 to 70,000 clones, roughly 86% of them with a count of one. The ten largest clones represent roughly 5% of the sample. With respect to this clone: What antigen it recognizes has not been identified. Base qualities are not recorded, but no much larger clone differs from it by a single base.

This sequence was found in a human donor in good health. Some clones in this sample may be carry-over from other donors' samples. Source material: PBMCs.

The CDR3 protein is CASSLSRAKDEQYF. The DNA sequence is as follows: TGTGCCAGCAGTTTATCCAGGGCCAAAGACGAGCAGTACTTC. The chain is made from TRBV27 and TRBJ2-7; TRBD1 is a weak D gene call, 5 bases matching. Including cysteine and phenylalanine, the CDR3 has 14 amino acids. The CDR3 DNA has 42 bases and is translated from base 1. V sheds 0 bases and J sheds 5 bases, leaving 11 bases between their ends. The germline V gene (reference sequence) yields MNHEY for CDR1 and SMNVEV for CDR2.